This entry lists 17 T cell receptor beta chains sequenced from one sample in a study of technical replicates of blood from a handful of donors. The assay was immunoSEQ multiplex PCR, and TCRdb's table has in-frame clones only and misses some. The data contain tens of thousands of clones, 90% of them singletons. The specimen sequenced was PBMCs. The receptors come from a human donor in good health. Some clones in this sample may be carry-over from other donors' samples.

The chain couples TRBV5-1 to TRBJ1-1; D may be TRBD1 (5 bases). The CDR3 loop spans 15 amino acids. With 4 bases removed from V and 1 base from J, the gap between germline ends came to 14 bases. Germline CDR1 and CDR2: SGHRS and YFSETQ. The CDR3 DNA follows: TGCGCCAGCAGCCTTAATCGCGGGGGGAACACTGAAGCTTTCTTT. It specifies CASSLNRGGNTEAFF. Full variable domain (remainder filled in from reference TRBV5-1 and TRBJ1-1): KAGVTQTPRYLIKTRGQQVTLSCSPISGHRSVSWYQQTPGQGLQFLFEYFSETQRNKGNFPGRFSGRQFSNSRSEMNVSTLELGDSALYLCASSLNRGGNTEAFFGQGTRLTVV.

In this sample, this clone turned up a few times. This chain connects TRBV5-5 to TRBJ1-1; a possible D gene is TRBD1 (6 bases). Between the trimmed V and J ends, which lost 3 bases and 5 bases, there was a span of 11 bases. Per the germline V gene, CDR1 is SGHKS and CDR2 is YYEKEE (reference sequence). The CDR3 has 13 amino acids. DNA for the CDR3: TGTGCCAGCAGCTACCAGGGGAGTACTGAAGCTTTCTTT. This sequence encodes CASSYQGSTEAFF.

The chain recombines TRBV2 with TRBJ1-3, with D maybe TRBD1 (5 bases). Germline CDR1 and CDR2: SNHLY and FYNNEI. The length of the CDR3 is 14 residues. The V end was cut by 8 bases, the J end by 2 bases, with 13 bases between. The CDR3 reads CASRGGEAGNTIYF. The CDR3 DNA reads TGTGCCAGCCGTGGGGGGGAAGCTGGAAACACCATATATTTT.

The V gene is TRBV30, the J gene TRBJ2-1; 12 nucleotides align to TRBD2. Trimming cost V 8 bases and J 6 bases; bases outside gene matches: 8. The germline gives CDR1 GTSNPN, CDR2 SVGIG (reference sequence). This CDR3 comprises 14 residues. The CDR3 is CARQTSGRSNEQFF. CDR3 sequence (DNA): TGTGCCCGGCAGACTAGCGGGAGATCCAATGAGCAGTTCTTC.

This sequence joins TRBV5-1 and TRBJ2-3; D is perhaps TRBD1 (5 bases). The CDR3 totals 13 residues. The ends were cut back, 0 bases at V and 6 bases at J, with 8 bases in the middle. Germline-derived CDR1 and CDR2 are SGHRS and YFSETQ. This chain's CDR3 is CASSLVGRDTQYF. The CDR3 DNA is TGCGCCAGCAGCTTGGTGGGGCGGGATACGCAGTATTTT.

A single count supports this clone. The J gene is TRBJ2-3, the V gene TRBV6-1; 7 nucleotides line up with TRBD1. This CDR3 contains 15 residues. CDR1 and CDR2 (germline): MNHNS, SASEGT. V lost 4 bases and J lost 2; bases outside the gene matches: 6. The CDR3 here is CASSAYRGITDTQYF. The CDR3 region has the DNA TGTGCCAGCAGTGCCTACAGGGGTATCACAGATACGCAGTATTTT.

The rearrangement links TRBV4-1 to TRBJ1-4, with 8 bases aligning to TRBD1. V shed 3 bases and J 8 bases; nucleotides not matched to a gene: 14. Germline V CDR1 and CDR2: MGHRA, YSYEKL. The CDR3 is made up of 17 amino acids. CDR3 loop: CASSQTPPGGIWEKLFF. In nucleotides, the CDR3 is TGCGCCAGCAGCCAGACCCCCCCAGGGGGCATATGGGAAAAACTGTTTTTT.

The chain is built from TRBV5-1 and TRBJ1-1, with TRBD1 matching 8 bases. Germline V gene lookup returns CDR1 SGHRS and CDR2 YFSETQ. The length of the CDR3 is 13 residues. With V trimmed by 6 bases and J by 5 bases, 6 bases remained unmatched. The DNA for the CDR3 is TGCGCCAGCAAGACACAGGGGGGGACTGAAGCTTTCTTT. Translated: CASKTQGGTEAFF.

The J gene is TRBJ2-7, the V gene TRBV10-3; the D gene is possibly TRBD2 (5 bases). The V end was cut by 10 bases, the J end by 0 bases, with 16 bases between. Germline V gives CDR1 ENHRY, CDR2 SYGVKD. The CDR3 is 14 amino acids. CDR3 protein: CATLVSGSSYEQYF. The CDR3 nucleotides are TGTGCCACACTTGTGAGCGGTAGCTCCTACGAGCAGTACTTC.

The chain joins TRBV9 to TRBJ2-5; 9 positions match TRBD2. This CDR3 spans 15 amino acids. V was clipped by 2 bases and J by 7 bases; unmatched bases: 9. Germline V gene lookup returns CDR1 SGDLS and CDR2 YYNGEE. The CDR3 DNA reads as TGTGCCAGCAGCGTTGAAGGGCGGGGGGGGATGACCCAGTACTTC. Translating it yields CASSVEGRGGMTQYF.

The V call is TRBV25-1, the J call TRBJ1-1, with D tentatively TRBD1 (6 bases). This CDR3 is 11 amino acids long. Deletions cut 8 bases from V and 4 bases from J, with 8 bases between. Germline V gene data show CDR1 as MGHDK and CDR2 as SYGVNS. CDR3 in amino acids: CASPGVTEAFF. In DNA, the CDR3 is TGTGCCAGCCCAGGGGTCACTGAAGCTTTCTTT. Using reference TRBV25-1 and TRBJ1-1 for the parts outside the CDR3, the full variable domain is EADIYQTPRYLVIGTGKKITLECSQTMGHDKMYWYQQDPGMELHLIHYSYGVNSTEKGDLSSESTVSRIRTEHFPLTLESARPSHTSQYLCASPGVTEAFFGQGTRLTVV.

V is TRBV12-5 and J is TRBJ1-2; 8 bases map to TRBD1. Per the germline V gene, CDR1 is LGHNT and CDR2 is FRNRAP. Trimming at V came to 5 bases and at J to 4 bases, leaving 6 bases not matched to a gene. CDR3 length equals 14 residues. The CDR3 nucleotides read TGTGCTAGTGGTACCCGGACAGGGCGCTATGGCTACACCTTC. Encoded protein: CASGTRTGRYGYTF.

This chain joins TRBV18 and TRBJ2-2, with TRBD2 matching over 9 bases. Trimming removed 2 bases from V and 5 bases from J; junction bases left unmatched: 9. Germline CDR1 is KGHSH and CDR2 is LQKENI. The CDR3 extends over 17 amino acids. The CDR3 coding sequence is TGTGCCAGCTCACCAAGTAGTAGCGGGAGTAGTACCGGGGAGCTGTTTTTT. Translated, it gives CASSPSSSGSSTGELFF.

The chain carries TRBV25-1 and TRBJ1-3; TRBD1 might be the D (6 bases). CDR1 MGHDK and CDR2 SYGVNS come from the germline V gene. V shed 5 bases and J shed 1 base, with 12 bases lying between them. The CDR3 length is 15 residues. CDR3 amino acids: CASSLTGISGNTIYF. The CDR3 DNA reads as TGTGCCAGCAGTTTAACAGGGATATCTGGAAACACCATATATTTT.

The chain combines TRBV2 with TRBJ2-1; D gene uncertain. The CDR3 has 15 amino acids. In germline, CDR1 is SNHLY, CDR2 FYNNEI. Between the trimmed V and J ends, which lost 8 bases and 0 bases, there was a span of 14 bases. The CDR3 sequence: CASVVMRSSYNEQFF. Written as DNA, the CDR3 is TGTGCCAGCGTAGTTATGCGGAGCTCCTACAATGAGCAGTTCTTC. Full variable domain (missing parts from reference TRBV2 and TRBJ2-1): EPEVTQTPSHQVTQMGQEVILRCVPISNHLYFYWYRQILGQKVEFLVSFYNNEISEKSEIFDDQFSVERPDGSNFTLKIRSTKLEDSAMYFCASVVMRSSYNEQFFGPGTRLTVL.

V and J are TRBV4-1 and TRBJ1-1, with 7 bases aligning to TRBD1. This CDR3 has 17 amino acids. Unmatched junction bases numbered 7, after V lost 0 bases and J lost 0 bases. Looked up from germline, CDR1 is MGHRA and CDR2 is YSYEKL. CDR3 coding DNA: TGCGCCAGCAGCCAAGATCCGGGACAGACCATGAACACTGAAGCTTTCTTT. The encoded protein is CASSQDPGQTMNTEAFF.

This clone has just one count. V is TRBV11-3 and J is TRBJ2-7; D call uncertain. The CDR3 sequence is 12 residues long. V dropped 5 bases and J dropped 7 bases, with 12 bases sitting between them. Germline V gene sequence: CDR1 SGHNT, CDR2 YENEEA. CDR3 sequence reads: CASSPWIREQYF. The CDR3 region has the DNA TGTGCCAGCAGCCCCTGGATCAGGGAGCAGTACTTC. Using reference TRBV11-3 and TRBJ2-7 for the parts outside the CDR3, the full variable domain is EAGVVQSPRYKIIEKKQPVAFWCNPISGHNTLYWYLQNLGQGPELLIRYENEEAVDDSQLPKDRFSAERLKGVDSTLKIQPAELGDSAVYLCASSPWIREQYFGPGTRLTVT.